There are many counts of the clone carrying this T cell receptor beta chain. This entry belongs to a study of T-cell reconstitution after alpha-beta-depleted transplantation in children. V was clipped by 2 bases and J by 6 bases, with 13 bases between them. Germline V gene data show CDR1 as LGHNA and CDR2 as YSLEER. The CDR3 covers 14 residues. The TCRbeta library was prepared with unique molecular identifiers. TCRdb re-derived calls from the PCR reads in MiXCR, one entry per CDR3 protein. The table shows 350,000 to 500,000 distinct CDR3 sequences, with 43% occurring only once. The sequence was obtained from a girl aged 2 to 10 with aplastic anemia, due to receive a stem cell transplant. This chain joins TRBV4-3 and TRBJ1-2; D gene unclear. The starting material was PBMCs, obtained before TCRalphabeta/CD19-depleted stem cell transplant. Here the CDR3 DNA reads TGCGCCAGCAGCCAATTCAGTGCCGAGAATGGCTACACCTTC. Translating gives CASSQFSAENGYTF.